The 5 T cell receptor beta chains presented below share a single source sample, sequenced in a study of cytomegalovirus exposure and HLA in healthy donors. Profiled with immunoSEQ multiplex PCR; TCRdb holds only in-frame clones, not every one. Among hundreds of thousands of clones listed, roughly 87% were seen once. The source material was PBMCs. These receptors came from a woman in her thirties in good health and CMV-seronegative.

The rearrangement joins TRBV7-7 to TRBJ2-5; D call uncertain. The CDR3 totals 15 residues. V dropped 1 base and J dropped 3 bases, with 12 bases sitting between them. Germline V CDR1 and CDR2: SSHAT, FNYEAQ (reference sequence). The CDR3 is CASSLGAQRKETQYF. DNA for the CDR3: TGTGCCAGCAGCTTAGGCGCACAGAGAAAAGAGACCCAGTACTTC.

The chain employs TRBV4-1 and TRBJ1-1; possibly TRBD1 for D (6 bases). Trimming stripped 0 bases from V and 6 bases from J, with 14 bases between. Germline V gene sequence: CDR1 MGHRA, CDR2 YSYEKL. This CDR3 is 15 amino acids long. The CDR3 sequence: CASSQEQGSWAEAFF. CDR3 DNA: TGCGCCAGCAGCCAAGAACAGGGTTCGTGGGCTGAAGCTTTCTTT.

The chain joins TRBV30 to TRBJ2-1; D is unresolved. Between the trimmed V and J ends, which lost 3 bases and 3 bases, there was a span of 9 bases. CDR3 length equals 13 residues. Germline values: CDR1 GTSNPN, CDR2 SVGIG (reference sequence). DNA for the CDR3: TGTGCCTGGAGCCCCCCTAACTACAATGAGCAGTTCTTC. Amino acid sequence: CAWSPPNYNEQFF.

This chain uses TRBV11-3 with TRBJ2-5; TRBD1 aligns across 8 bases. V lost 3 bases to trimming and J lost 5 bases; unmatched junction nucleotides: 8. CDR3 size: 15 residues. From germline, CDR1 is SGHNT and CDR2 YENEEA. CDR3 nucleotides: TGTGCCAGCAGCTTTGGACAGGGTAATCAGGAGACCCAGTACTTC. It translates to CASSFGQGNQETQYF.

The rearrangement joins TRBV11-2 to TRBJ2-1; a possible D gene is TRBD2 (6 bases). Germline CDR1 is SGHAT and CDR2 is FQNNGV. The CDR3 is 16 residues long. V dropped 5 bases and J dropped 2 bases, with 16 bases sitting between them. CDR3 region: CASSPDRGTAYNEQFF. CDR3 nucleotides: TGTGCCAGCAGCCCAGACCGGGGGACCGCCTACAATGAGCAGTTCTTC.